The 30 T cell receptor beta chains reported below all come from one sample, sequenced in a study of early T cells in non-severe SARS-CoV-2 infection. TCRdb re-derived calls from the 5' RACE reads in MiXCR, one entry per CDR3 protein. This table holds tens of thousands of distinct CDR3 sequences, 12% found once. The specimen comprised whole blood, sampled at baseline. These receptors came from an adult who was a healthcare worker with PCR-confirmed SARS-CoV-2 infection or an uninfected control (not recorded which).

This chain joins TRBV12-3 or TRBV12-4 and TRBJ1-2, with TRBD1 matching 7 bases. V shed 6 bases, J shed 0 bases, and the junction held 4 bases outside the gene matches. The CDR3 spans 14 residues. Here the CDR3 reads CASRGTETNYGYTF. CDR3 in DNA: TGTGCCAGCAGGGGGACAGAAACTAACTATGGCTACACCTTC.

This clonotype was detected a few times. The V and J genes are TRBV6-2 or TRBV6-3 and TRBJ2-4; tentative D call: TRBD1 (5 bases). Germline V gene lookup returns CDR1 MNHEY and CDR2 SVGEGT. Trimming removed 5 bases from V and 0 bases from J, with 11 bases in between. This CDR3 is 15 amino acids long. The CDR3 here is CASSAGQLAKNIQYF. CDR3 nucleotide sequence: TGTGCCAGCAGTGCCGGACAACTAGCCAAAAACATTCAGTACTTC.

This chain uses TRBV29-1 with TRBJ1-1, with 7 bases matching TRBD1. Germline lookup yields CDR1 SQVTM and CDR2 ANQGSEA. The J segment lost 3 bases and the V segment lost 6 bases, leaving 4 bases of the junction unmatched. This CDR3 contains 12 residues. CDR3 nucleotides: TGCAGCGTATCCCAGGGGGACACTGAAGCTTTCTTT. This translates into CSVSQGDTEAFF.

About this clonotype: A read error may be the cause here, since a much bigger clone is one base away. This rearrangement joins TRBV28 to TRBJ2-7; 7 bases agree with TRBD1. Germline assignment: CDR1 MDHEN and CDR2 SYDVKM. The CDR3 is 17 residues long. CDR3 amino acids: CASNLFPGQVQGYEQYF. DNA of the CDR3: TGTGCCAGCAATTTATTTCCAGGACAGGTCCAGGGGTACGAGCAGTACTTC.

The CDR3 sequence is CASSQDSTGGNEKLFF. The CDR3 DNA sequence: TGTGCCAGCAGCCAAGATTCGACAGGGGGGAATGAAAAACTGTTTTTT. The rearrangement joins TRBV3-1 to TRBJ1-4; 9 bases match TRBD1. Germline lookup yields CDR1 LGHDT and CDR2 YNNKEL (reference sequence). CDR3 length: 16 residues. V shed 0 bases and J 5 bases; nucleotides not matched to a gene: 4.

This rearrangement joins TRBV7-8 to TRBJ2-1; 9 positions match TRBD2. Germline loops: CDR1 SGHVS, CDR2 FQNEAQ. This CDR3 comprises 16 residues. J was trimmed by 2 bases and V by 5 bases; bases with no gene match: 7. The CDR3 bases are TGTGCCAGCAGCCTACGGGGACTAGCCCCCTACAATGAGCAGTTCTTC. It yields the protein CASSLRGLAPYNEQFF.

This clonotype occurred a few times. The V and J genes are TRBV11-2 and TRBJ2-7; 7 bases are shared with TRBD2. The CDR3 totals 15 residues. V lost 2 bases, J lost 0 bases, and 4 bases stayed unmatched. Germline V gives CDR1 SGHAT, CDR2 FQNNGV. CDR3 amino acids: CASSLITGGSYEQYF. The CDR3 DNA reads TGTGCCAGCAGCTTAATCACGGGGGGCTCCTACGAGCAGTACTTC.

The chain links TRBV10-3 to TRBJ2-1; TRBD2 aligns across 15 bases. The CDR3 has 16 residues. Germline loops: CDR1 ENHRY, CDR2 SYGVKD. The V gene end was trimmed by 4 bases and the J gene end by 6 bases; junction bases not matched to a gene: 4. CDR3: CAISGTSGGAANEQFF. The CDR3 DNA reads TGTGCCATCAGTGGGACTAGCGGGGGGGCCGCCAATGAGCAGTTCTTC.

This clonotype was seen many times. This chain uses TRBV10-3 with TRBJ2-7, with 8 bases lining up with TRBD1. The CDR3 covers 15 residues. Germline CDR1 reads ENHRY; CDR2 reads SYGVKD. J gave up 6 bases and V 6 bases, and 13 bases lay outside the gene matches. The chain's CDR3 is CAIRASQGVLAEQYF. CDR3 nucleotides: TGTGCCATCAGGGCTTCACAGGGGGTTCTAGCCGAGCAGTACTTC.

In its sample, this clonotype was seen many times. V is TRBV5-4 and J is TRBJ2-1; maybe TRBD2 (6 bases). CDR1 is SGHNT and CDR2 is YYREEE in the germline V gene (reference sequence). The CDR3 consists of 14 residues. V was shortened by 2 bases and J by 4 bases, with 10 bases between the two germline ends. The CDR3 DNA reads TGTGCCAGCAGCTTCCTAGCGAAGTACAATGAGCAGTTCTTC. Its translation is CASSFLAKYNEQFF.

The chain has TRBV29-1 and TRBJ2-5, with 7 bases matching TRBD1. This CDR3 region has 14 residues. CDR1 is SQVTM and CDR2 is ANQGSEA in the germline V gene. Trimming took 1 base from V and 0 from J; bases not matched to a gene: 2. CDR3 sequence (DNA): TGCAGCGTTGAAGGGGGACAGTACCAAGAGACCCAGTACTTC. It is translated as CSVEGGQYQETQYF.

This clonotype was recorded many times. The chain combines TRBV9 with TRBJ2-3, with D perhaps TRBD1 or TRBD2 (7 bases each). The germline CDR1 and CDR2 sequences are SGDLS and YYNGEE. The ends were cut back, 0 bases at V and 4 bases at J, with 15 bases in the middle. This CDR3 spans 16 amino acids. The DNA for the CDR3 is TGTGCCAGCAGCGTAGCCCAGGGGGAGGGGGCAGATACGCAGTATTTT. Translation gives CASSVAQGEGADTQYF.

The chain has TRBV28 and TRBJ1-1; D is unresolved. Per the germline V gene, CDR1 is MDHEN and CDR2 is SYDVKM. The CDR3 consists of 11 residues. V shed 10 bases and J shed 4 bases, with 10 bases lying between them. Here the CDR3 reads CATTSGTEAFF. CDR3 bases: TGTGCCACCACATCGGGCACTGAAGCTTTCTTT.

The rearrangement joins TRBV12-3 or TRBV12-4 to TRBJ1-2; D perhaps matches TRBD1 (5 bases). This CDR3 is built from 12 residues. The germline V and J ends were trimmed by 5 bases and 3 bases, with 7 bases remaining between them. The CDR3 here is CASSLGHYGYTF. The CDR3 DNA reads TGTGCCAGCAGTCTGGGACACTATGGCTACACCTTC.

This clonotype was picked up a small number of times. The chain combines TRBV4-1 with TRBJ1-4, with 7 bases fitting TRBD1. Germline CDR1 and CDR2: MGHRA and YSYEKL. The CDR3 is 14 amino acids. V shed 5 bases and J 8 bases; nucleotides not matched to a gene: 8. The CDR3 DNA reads TGCGCCAGCAGCAGAGACAGGGAGGGGGAAAAACTGTTTTTT. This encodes CASSRDREGEKLFF.

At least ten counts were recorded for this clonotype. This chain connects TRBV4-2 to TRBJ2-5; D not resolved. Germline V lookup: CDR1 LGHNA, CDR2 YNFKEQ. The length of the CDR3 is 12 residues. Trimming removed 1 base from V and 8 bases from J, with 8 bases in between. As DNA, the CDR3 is TGTGCCAGCAGCCAAGGGAAAACAACCCAGTACTTC. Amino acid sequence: CASSQGKTTQYF.

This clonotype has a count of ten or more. CDR3 bases: TGTGCCAGCAGCCGGGACAGGGAAGAGACCCAGTACTTC. This translates into CASSRDREETQYF. The chain combines TRBV2 with TRBJ2-5; TRBD1 matches at 9 bases. This CDR3 region has 13 residues. In germline, CDR1 is SNHLY, CDR2 FYNNEI. V shed 6 bases, J shed 3 bases, and the junction held 2 bases outside the gene matches.

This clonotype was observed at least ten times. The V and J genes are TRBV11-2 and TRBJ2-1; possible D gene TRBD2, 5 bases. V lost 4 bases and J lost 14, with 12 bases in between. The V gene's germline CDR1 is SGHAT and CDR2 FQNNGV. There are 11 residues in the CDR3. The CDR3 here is CASSSGLQEFF. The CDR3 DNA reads TGTGCCAGCAGCTCAGGACTGCAGGAGTTCTTC.

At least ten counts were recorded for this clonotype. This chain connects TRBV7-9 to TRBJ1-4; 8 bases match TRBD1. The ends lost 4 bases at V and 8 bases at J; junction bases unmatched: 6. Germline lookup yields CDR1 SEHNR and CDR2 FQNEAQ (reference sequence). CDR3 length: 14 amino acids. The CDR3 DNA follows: TGTGCCAGCAGCTCCGATGGGGACAGGGAAAAACTGTTTTTT. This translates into CASSSDGDREKLFF.

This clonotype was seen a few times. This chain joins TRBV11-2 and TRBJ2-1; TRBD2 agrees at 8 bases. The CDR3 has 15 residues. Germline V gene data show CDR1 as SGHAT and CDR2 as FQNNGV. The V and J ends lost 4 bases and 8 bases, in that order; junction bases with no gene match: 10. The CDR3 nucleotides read TGTGCCAGCAGCTCCAGATTGCGGGGGGCATATGAGCAGTTCTTC. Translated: CASSSRLRGAYEQFF.

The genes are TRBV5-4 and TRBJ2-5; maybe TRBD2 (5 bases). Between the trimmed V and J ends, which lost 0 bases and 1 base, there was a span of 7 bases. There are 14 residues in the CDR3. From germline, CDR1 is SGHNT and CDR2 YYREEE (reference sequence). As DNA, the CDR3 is TGTGCCAGCAGCTTGGGGGAGACCCAAGAGACCCAGTACTTC. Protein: CASSLGETQETQYF.

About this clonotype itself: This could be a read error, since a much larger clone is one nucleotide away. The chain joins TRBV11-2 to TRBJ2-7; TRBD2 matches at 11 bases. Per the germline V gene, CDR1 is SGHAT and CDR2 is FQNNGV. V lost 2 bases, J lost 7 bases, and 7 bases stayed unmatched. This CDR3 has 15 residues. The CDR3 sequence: CASSLLTSGVGEQYF. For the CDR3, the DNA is TGTGCCAGCAGCTTACTGACTAGCGGGGTAGGAGAGCAGTACTTC.

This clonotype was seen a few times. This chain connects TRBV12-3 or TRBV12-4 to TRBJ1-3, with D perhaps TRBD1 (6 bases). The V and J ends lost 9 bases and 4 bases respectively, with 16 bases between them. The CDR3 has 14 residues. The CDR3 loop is CASTLGGSGNTIYF. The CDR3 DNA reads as TGTGCCAGTACCTTAGGGGGATCCGGAAACACCATATATTTT.

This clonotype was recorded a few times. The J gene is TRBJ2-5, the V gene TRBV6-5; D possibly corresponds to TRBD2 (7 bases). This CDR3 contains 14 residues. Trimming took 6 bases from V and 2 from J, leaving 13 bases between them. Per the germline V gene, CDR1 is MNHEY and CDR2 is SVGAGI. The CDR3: CASSRGRGQETQYF. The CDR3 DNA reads TGTGCCAGCAGCCGGGGGAGGGGGCAAGAGACCCAGTACTTC.

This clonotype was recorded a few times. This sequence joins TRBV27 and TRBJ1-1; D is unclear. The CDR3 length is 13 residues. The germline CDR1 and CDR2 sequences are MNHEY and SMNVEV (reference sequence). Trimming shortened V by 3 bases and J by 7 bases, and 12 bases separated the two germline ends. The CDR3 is CASSFRGTDEAFF. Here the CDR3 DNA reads TGTGCCAGCAGTTTCCGGGGAACTGATGAAGCTTTCTTT.

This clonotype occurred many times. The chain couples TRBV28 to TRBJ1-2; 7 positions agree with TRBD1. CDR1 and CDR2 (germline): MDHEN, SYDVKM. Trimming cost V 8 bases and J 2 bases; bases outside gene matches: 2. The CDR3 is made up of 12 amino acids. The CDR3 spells CASQGVNYGYTF. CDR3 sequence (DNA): TGTGCCAGCCAGGGGGTCAACTATGGCTACACCTTC.

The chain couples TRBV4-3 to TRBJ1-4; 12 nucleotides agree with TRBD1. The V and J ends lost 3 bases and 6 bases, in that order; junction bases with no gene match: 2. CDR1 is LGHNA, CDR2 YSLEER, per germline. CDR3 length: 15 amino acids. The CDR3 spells CASSQGQGAYEKLFF. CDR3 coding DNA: TGCGCCAGCAGCCAGGGACAGGGGGCATATGAAAAACTGTTTTTT.

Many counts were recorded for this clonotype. CDR3 residues: CASSYGVNPYNEQFF. In DNA, the CDR3 is TGCGCCAGCAGTTATGGCGTAAACCCATACAATGAGCAGTTCTTC. The chain recombines TRBV5-1 with TRBJ2-1; no clear D gene. Germline CDR1 is SGHRS and CDR2 is YFSETQ. V was cut by 5 bases and J by 4 bases, with 16 bases left in between. This CDR3 has 15 residues.

The CDR3 sequence is CSATPGRMGSNQPQHF. The CDR3 bases are TGCAGTGCTACACCCGGGCGAATGGGTAGCAATCAGCCCCAGCATTTT. This rearrangement joins TRBV20-1 to TRBJ1-5; no clear D gene. With 4 bases removed from V and 0 bases from J, the gap between germline ends came to 16 bases. The germline V gene has CDR1 DFQATT and CDR2 SNEGSKA (reference sequence). CDR3 size: 16 residues.

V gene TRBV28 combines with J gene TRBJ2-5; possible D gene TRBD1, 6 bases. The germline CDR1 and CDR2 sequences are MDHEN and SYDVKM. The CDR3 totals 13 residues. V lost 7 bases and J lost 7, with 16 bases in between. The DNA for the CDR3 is TGTGCCAGCACTGGAACAGGGCAGGGGACCCAGTACTTC. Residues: CASTGTGQGTQYF.